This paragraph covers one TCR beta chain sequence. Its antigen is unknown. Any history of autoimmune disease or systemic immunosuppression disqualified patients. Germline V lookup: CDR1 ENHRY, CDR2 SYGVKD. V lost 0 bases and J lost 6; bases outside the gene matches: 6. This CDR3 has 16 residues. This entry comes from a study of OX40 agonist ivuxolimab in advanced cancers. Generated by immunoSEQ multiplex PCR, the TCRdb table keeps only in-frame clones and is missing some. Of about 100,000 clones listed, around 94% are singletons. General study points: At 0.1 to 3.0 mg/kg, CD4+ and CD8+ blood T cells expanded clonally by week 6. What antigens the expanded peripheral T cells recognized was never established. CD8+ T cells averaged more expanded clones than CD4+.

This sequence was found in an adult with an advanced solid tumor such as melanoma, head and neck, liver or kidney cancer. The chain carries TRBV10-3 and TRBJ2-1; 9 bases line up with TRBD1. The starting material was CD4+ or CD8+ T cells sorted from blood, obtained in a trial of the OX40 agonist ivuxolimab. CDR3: CAISESWTGEFNEQFF. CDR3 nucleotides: TGTGCCATCAGTGAGTCATGGACAGGGGAATTCAATGAGCAGTTCTTC.